This entry lists 19 T cell receptor beta chains sequenced from one sample in a study of T-cell reconstitution after alpha-beta-depleted transplantation in children. Library preparation (for TCRbeta) was performed with unique molecular identifiers. One entry per CDR3 protein results from TCRdb running MiXCR on the PCR reads. The sample shows 500,000 to 600,000 distinct CDR3 sequences, about a sixth of them seen only once. The sample here was PBMCs from the stem cell graft donor, taken from the stem cell graft. The receptors shown here come from a human donor who donated a stem cell graft to a child with acute lymphoblastic leukemia.

V is TRBV12-3 or TRBV12-4 and J is TRBJ2-1; D possibly corresponds to TRBD1 (6 bases). Trimming removed 6 bases at V and 6 bases at J, with 15 bases between. The CDR3 is 14 amino acids. The CDR3: CASSPMDSSNEQFF. The CDR3 DNA reads as TGTGCCAGCAGCCCCATGGACAGTAGCAATGAGCAGTTCTTC.

This clonotype was seen at least ten times. This chain uses TRBV12-3 or TRBV12-4 with TRBJ1-5, with 10 bases matching TRBD1. The CDR3 consists of 14 residues. With 6 bases clipped from V and 10 bases from J, the junction kept 9 bases outside the gene matches. The CDR3 coding sequence is TGTGCCAGCAGCAACATGGGACAGGGGTCCCCCCAGCATTTT. This sequence encodes CASSNMGQGSPQHF.

This chain joins TRBV5-1 and TRBJ1-4, with D tentatively TRBD1 (6 bases). The germline V and J ends were trimmed by 0 bases and 8 bases, with 23 bases remaining between them. The CDR3 length is 18 residues. Germline V gives CDR1 SGHRS, CDR2 YFSETQ. The CDR3 DNA follows: TGCGCCAGCAGCTTGGTCGGCAGTCAGGGGCTTGGTCGGGAAAAACTGTTTTTT. It yields the protein CASSLVGSQGLGREKLFF.

V is TRBV7-2 and J is TRBJ1-2, with 7 bases lining up with TRBD1. Germline CDR1 SGHTA, CDR2 FQGNSA. The CDR3 extends over 15 amino acids. The junction had 3 bases not matched to a gene; V was cut back by 0 bases and J by 2 bases. CDR3 in DNA: TGTGCCAGCAGCTTAGCAACGGGACAGAACTATGGCTACACCTTC. Residues: CASSLATGQNYGYTF.

The V call is TRBV12-3 or TRBV12-4, the J call TRBJ1-4; D is uncertain. The germline V and J ends were trimmed by 5 bases and 4 bases, with 5 bases remaining between them. This CDR3 is 12 amino acids long. CDR3 sequence (DNA): TGTGCCAGCAGTAAACTTAATGAAAAACTGTTTTTT. Translated, it gives CASSKLNEKLFF.

This clonotype was observed a handful of times. The V gene is TRBV27, the J gene TRBJ1-2; TRBD1 agrees at 9 bases. V was pared by 6 bases and J by 8 bases, with 7 bases of the junction left unmatched. Germline lookup yields CDR1 MNHEY and CDR2 SMNVEV (reference sequence). This CDR3 is built from 13 residues. The CDR3 is CASSDRGTKGYTF. As DNA, the CDR3 is TGTGCCAGCAGCGACAGGGGGACTAAAGGCTACACCTTC.

This clonotype was counted a few times. The rearrangement links TRBV4-1 to TRBJ1-2; 10 bases are shared with TRBD1. Germline values: CDR1 MGHRA, CDR2 YSYEKL. V dropped 0 bases and J dropped 8; count of bases not matched to a gene: 6. The CDR3 loop spans 15 amino acids. In DNA, the CDR3 is TGCGCCAGCAGCCAAGATCCGACAGGGGGCCGGGGCTACACCTTC. Its translation is CASSQDPTGGRGYTF.

This chain joins TRBV9 and TRBJ1-1, with TRBD1 matching 7 bases. The V gene's germline CDR1 is SGDLS and CDR2 YYNGEE. The CDR3 is 16 amino acids. Trimming removed 0 bases from V and 1 base from J; junction bases left unmatched: 6. Here the CDR3 reads CASSVGGGTANTEAFF. The CDR3 DNA reads TGTGCCAGCAGCGTAGGGGGGGGGACAGCGAACACTGAAGCTTTCTTT. The full variable domain, in which reference TRBV9 and TRBJ1-1 provide the parts outside the CDR3, is DSGVTQTPKHLITATGQRVTLRCSPRSGDLSVYWYQQSLDQGLQFLIQYYNGEERAKGNILERFSAQQFPDLHSELNLSSLELGDSALYFCASSVGGGTANTEAFFGQGTRLTVV.

The table lists this clonotype with a few counts. The rearrangement joins TRBV15 to TRBJ2-4; the match to TRBD2 covers 9 bases. CDR3 length: 13 residues. Germline-derived CDR1 and CDR2 are LNHNV and YYDKDF (reference sequence). V shed 4 bases, J shed 13 bases, and the junction held 8 bases outside the gene matches. As DNA, the CDR3 is TGTGCCACCAGCACCGGACTAGCGAGGGTACAGTACTTC. Protein sequence: CATSTGLARVQYF. The full variable domain, with the rest looked up from reference TRBV15 and TRBJ2-4, is DAMVIQNPRYQVTQFGKPVTLSCSQTLNHNVMYWYQQKSSQAPKLLFHYYDKDFNNEADTPDNFQSRRPNTSFCFLDIRSPGLGDTAMYLCATSTGLARVQYFGAGTRLSVL.

This clonotype has just a few counts. The genes are TRBV6-5 and TRBJ2-7; 9 bases agree with TRBD2. V lost 2 bases to trimming and J lost 5 bases; unmatched junction nucleotides: 7. The CDR3 contains 15 residues. Germline V gene lookup returns CDR1 MNHEY and CDR2 SVGAGI. CDR3 sequence reads: CASSYQAGGPHEQYF. CDR3 coding DNA: TGTGCCAGCAGTTACCAGGCGGGAGGGCCCCACGAGCAGTACTTC.

This clonotype appeared a few times. J is TRBJ2-3 and V is TRBV28; 8 bases are a match to TRBD2. CDR1 MDHEN and CDR2 SYDVKM come from the germline V gene. This CDR3 comprises 17 residues. Trimming cost V 4 bases and J 2 bases; bases outside gene matches: 11. In DNA, the CDR3 is TGTGCCAGCAGTTCCAACGGGAGGGCCATTCTCACAGATACGCAGTATTTT. It codes for CASSSNGRAILTDTQYF.

This clonotype was detected many times. The genes are TRBV6-4 and TRBJ1-1; D uncertain. The V end lost 2 bases, the J end lost 1 base, and 8 bases lay between the germline ends. There are 14 residues in the CDR3. Germline values: CDR1 MRHNA, CDR2 SNTAGT. CDR3 residues: CASSDGTENTEAFF. CDR3 bases: TGTGCCAGCAGTGACGGTACAGAGAACACTGAAGCTTTCTTT.

The chain has TRBV20-1 and TRBJ2-7, with D perhaps TRBD1 or TRBD2 (6 bases each). Trimming shortened V by 1 base and J by 5 bases, and 18 bases separated the two germline ends. CDR1 and CDR2 from the germline V gene are DFQATT and SNEGSKA (reference sequence). The CDR3 covers 15 residues. The CDR3 nucleotides read TGCAGTGCTAGAGTATCGAGTGCCGGGGGCGACGAGCAGTACTTC. It codes for CSARVSSAGGDEQYF.

V is TRBV4-1 and J is TRBJ2-3; D not resolved. Trimming cost V 5 bases and J 6 bases, with 15 bases left between them. Germline assignment: CDR1 MGHRA and CDR2 YSYEKL. CDR3 length equals 14 residues. CDR3 sequence: CASSDGFLGDTQYF. CDR3 DNA: TGCGCCAGCAGCGACGGCTTTCTCGGGGATACGCAGTATTTT.

The chain couples TRBV3-1 to TRBJ1-5; D gene uncertain. V was shortened by 0 bases and J by 5 bases, with 11 bases between the two germline ends. CDR1 is LGHDT, CDR2 YNNKEL, per germline (reference sequence). The CDR3 loop spans 15 amino acids. CDR3 sequence reads: CASSQDVWVDQPQHF. DNA for the CDR3: TGTGCCAGCAGCCAAGATGTCTGGGTCGATCAGCCCCAGCATTTT.

This clonotype was recorded a few times. The chain recombines TRBV27 with TRBJ1-5; D gene uncertain. V was pared by 3 bases and J by 0 bases, with 9 bases between. CDR1 and CDR2 (germline): MNHEY, SMNVEV (reference sequence). CDR3 length equals 15 residues. The CDR3 is CASSLSTYSNQPQHF. The CDR3 nucleotides read TGTGCCAGCAGTTTGAGCACATATAGCAATCAGCCCCAGCATTTT.

This chain connects TRBV2 to TRBJ1-5; D unresolved. The length of the CDR3 is 16 residues. V lost 1 base, J lost 4 bases, and 14 bases lay in between. The V gene's germline CDR1 is SNHLY and CDR2 FYNNEI. This CDR3 is CASSEGIGTANQPQHF. The CDR3 coding sequence is TGTGCCAGCAGTGAAGGAATCGGTACAGCGAATCAGCCCCAGCATTTT. Supplemented by reference TRBV2 and TRBJ1-5, the full variable domain reads EPEVTQTPSHQVTQMGQEVILRCVPISNHLYFYWYRQILGQKVEFLVSFYNNEISEKSEIFDDQFSVERPDGSNFTLKIRSTKLEDSAMYFCASSEGIGTANQPQHFGDGTRLSIL.

This clonotype was observed a handful of times. This chain connects TRBV15 to TRBJ1-4, with a tentative D call TRBD1 (6 bases). The CDR3 sequence is 17 residues long. Trimming cost V 1 base and J 0 bases, with 12 bases left between them. The germline gives CDR1 LNHNV, CDR2 YYDKDF (reference sequence). CDR3 sequence reads: CATSRVAGGPTNEKLFF. CDR3 DNA sequence: TGTGCCACCAGCAGAGTCGCCGGGGGCCCAACTAATGAAAAACTGTTTTTT.

The V and J genes are TRBV7-3 and TRBJ2-5; 10 bases map to TRBD1. V trimming: 3 bases; J trimming: 1 base; junction bases outside the gene matches: 2. CDR3 size: 15 residues. CDR1 SGHTA and CDR2 FQGTGA come from the germline V gene. CDR3 coding DNA: TGTGCCAGCAGCTTGACAGGGGGCCGCCAAGAGACCCAGTACTTC. Protein product: CASSLTGGRQETQYF.